This TCR beta chain came from a study of beta chain features in type 1 diabetes. Across the study: Cell yields, gender and age were similar in healthy donors and patients. All samples together contributed around 98,000,000 sorted cells for examination. Overall study findings and caveats: PCR might show a preference for shorter templates, equally across patients and controls.

The investigators reverse transcribed all of the isolated RNA, so they sequenced expressed TCRB transcripts. Sequenced by immunoSEQ multiplex PCR; TCRdb stores in-frame clones only, minus some. This table has a few hundred thousand clones, more than 9% appearing once. CD4+ naive, central memory, regulatory and stem cell-like memory subsets were isolated by sorting on CD45RO/CCR7/CD25/CD127/CD95/CD27. To note about this clone: Its cognate antigen is unknown.

CDR1 GTSNPN and CDR2 SVGIG come from the germline V gene (reference sequence). After removal of 6 bases from V and 7 bases from J, the junction contained 7 bases not matched to a gene. The CDR3 spans 12 residues. The sample consisted of naive CD4+ T cells from blood. The rearrangement links TRBV30 to TRBJ1-1, with 8 bases that match TRBD1. The receptor was derived from a woman in her late teens or twenties in good health. CDR3 residues: CACYRGSVEAFF. The DNA of the CDR3 is TGTGCCTGTTACAGGGGGTCTGTTGAAGCTTTCTTT.